A selection of T cell receptor beta chains follows, all from one sample in a study of cytomegalovirus exposure and HLA in healthy donors. Produced via immunoSEQ multiplex PCR; TCRdb's table is partial and in-frame only. The repertoire includes about 160,000 clones, around 80% of them detected once, and roughly 1.2% sits in the top ten. Sequences were obtained from PBMCs. All receptors derive from a boy aged 2-15 years in good health and CMV-seronegative. CDR3s include the opening cysteine and the closing phenylalanine or tryptophan. Fields, in order: V gene, CDR3 protein.

TRBV19	CASSEDRVIGYEQYF
TRBV5-1	CASSFMGGQETQYF
TRBV6-1	CASSERLASGDGYEQFF
TRBV5-6	CASSKRTALPDEKLFF
TRBV9	CASSSGLAETTYNEQFF
TRBV15	CATSRDDRAGGPYNEQFF
TRBV5-4	CASSFGGSGELFF
TRBV6-5	CASSYSNGGGNTIYF
TRBV5-4	CASSLTGYNEQFF
TRBV5-4	CASSFRASDRSNYGYTF
TRBV6-1	CASSQGLAGVDEQFF
TRBV2	CASSESRRQGNYGYTF
TRBV7-2	CASSLVLAGTDTQYF
TRBV30	CAWTFTGELFF
TRBV4-1	CASSHLGLANTGELFF
TRBV29-1	CSVGVPGEAFF
TRBV10-3	CAISTGKDIQYF